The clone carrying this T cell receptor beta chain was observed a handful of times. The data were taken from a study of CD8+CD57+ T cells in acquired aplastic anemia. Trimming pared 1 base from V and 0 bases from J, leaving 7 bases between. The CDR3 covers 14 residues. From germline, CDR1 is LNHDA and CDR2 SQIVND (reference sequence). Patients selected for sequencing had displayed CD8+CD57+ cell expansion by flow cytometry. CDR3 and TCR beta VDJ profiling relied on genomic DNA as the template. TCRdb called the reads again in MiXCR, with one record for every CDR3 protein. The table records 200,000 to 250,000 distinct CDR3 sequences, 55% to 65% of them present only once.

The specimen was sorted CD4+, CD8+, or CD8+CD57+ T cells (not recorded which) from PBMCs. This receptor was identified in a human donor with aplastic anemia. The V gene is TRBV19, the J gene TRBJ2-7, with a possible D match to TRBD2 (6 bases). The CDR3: CASSIGRGSYEQYF. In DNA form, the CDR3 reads TGTGCCAGTAGTATAGGGCGGGGCTCCTACGAGCAGTACTTC. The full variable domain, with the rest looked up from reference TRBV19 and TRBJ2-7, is DGGITQSPKYLFRKEGQNVTLSCEQNLNHDAMYWYRQDPGQGLRLIYYSQIVNDFQKGDIAEGYSVSREKKESFPLTVTSAQKNPTAFYLCASSIGRGSYEQYFGPGTRLTVT.